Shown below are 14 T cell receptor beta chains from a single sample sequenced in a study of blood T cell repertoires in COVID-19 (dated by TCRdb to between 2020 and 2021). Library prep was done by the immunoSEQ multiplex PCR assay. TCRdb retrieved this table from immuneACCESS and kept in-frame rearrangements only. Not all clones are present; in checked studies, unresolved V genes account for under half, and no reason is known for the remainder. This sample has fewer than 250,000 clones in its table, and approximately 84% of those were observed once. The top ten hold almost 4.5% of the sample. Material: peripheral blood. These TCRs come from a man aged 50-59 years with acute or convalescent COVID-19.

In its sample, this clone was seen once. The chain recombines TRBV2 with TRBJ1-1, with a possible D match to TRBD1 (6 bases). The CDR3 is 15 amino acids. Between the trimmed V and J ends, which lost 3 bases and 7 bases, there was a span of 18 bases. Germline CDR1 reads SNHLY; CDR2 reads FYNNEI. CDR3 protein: CASSEQGRRFLEAFF. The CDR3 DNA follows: TGTGCCAGCAGTGAGCAGGGGCGGCGTTTTCTTGAAGCTTTCTTT.

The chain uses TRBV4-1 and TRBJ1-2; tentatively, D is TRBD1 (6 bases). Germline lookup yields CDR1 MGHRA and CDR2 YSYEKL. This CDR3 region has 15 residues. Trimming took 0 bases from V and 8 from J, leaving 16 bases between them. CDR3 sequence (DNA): TGCGCCAGCAGCCAAGATCAACAGGGAAATAGGGGCTACACCTTC. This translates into CASSQDQQGNRGYTF.

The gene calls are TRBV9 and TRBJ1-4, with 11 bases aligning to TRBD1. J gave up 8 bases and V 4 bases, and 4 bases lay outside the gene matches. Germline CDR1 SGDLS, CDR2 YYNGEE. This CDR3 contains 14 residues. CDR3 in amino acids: CASSLGQGAEKLFF. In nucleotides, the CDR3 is TGTGCCAGCAGCCTCGGACAGGGGGCAGAAAAACTGTTTTTT.

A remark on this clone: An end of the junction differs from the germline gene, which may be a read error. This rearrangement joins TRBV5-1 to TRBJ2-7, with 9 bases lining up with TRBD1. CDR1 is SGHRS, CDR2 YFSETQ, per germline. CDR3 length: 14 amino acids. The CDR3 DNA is TGCGCCAGCAGCCCGGGACAGGGCTCCCACGAGCAGTACTTC. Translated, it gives CASSPGQGSHEQYF.

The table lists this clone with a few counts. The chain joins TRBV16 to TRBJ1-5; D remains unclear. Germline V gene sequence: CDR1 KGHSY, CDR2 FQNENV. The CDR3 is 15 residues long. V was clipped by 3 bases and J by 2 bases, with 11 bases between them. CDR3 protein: CASSHQAQGNQPQHF. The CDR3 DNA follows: TGTGCCAGCAGCCATCAGGCCCAGGGCAATCAGCCCCAGCATTTT.

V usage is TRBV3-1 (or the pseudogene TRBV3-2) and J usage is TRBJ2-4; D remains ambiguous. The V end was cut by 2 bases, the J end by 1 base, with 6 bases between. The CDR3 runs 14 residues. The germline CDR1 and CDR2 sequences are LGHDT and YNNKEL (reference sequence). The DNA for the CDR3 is TGTGCCAGCAGCCAATTCTATGCCAAAAACATTCAGTACTTC. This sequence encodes CASSQFYAKNIQYF.

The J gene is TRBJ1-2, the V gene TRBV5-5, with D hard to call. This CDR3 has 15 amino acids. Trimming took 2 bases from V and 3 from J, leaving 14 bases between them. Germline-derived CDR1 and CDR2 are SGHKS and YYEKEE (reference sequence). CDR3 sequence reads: CASSFGRMGDYGYTF. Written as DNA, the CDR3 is TGTGCCAGCAGCTTCGGTCGGATGGGAGACTATGGCTACACCTTC.

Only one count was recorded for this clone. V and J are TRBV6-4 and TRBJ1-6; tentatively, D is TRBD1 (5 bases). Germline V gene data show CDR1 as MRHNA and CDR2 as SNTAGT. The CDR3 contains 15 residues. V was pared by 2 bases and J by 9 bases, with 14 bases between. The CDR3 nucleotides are TGTGCCAGCAGTGACGGGGGGTATCATATTTCACCCCTCCACTTT. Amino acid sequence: CASSDGGYHISPLHF.

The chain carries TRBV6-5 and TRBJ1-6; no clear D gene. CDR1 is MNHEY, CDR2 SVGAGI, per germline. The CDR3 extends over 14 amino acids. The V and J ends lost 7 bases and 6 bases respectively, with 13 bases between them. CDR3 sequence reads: CASTLRHPNSPLHF. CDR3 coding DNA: TGTGCCAGCACCCTACGACATCCTAATTCACCCCTCCACTTT.

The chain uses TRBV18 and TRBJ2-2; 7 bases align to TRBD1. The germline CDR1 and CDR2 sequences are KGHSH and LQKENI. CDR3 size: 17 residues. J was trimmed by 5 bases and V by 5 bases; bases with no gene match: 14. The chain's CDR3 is CASSSYRGQIETGELFF. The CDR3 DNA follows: TGTGCCAGCTCATCTTATCGGGGACAGATAGAGACCGGGGAGCTGTTTTTT.

CDR3 amino acids: CASSPQAPYGYTF. CDR3 nucleotide sequence: TGTGCCAGCAGCCCACAGGCCCCTTATGGCTACACCTTC. V gene TRBV5-4 combines with J gene TRBJ1-2; a weak D match, TRBD1 (5 bases). The CDR3 runs 13 residues. V dropped 4 bases and J dropped 5 bases, with 12 bases sitting between them. Germline V CDR1 and CDR2: SGHNT, YYREEE (reference sequence).

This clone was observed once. The CDR3 sequence: CASSPRGRGGKLFF. CDR3 coding DNA: TGTGCCAGCAGCCCGAGAGGACGGGGAGGAAAACTGTTTTTT. This chain links TRBV7-2 with TRBJ1-4; D is unclear. This CDR3 has 14 residues. In germline, CDR1 is SGHTA, CDR2 FQGNSA. V was shortened by 5 bases and J by 10 bases, with 17 bases between the two germline ends. Based on the CDR3 plus reference TRBV7-2 and TRBJ1-4, the full variable domain is GAGVSQSPSNKVTEKGKDVELRCDPISGHTALYWYRQSLGQGLEFLIYFQGNSAPDKSGLPSDRFSAERTGGSVSTLTIQRTQQEDSAVYLCASSPRGRGGKLFFGSGTQLSVL.

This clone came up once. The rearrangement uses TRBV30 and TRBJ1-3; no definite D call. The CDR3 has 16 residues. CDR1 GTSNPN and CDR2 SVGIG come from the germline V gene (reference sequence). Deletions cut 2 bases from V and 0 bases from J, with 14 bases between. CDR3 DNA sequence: TGTGCCTGGAGTATCTGGTCAGGTCGCTCTGGAAACACCATATATTTT. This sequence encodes CAWSIWSGRSGNTIYF.

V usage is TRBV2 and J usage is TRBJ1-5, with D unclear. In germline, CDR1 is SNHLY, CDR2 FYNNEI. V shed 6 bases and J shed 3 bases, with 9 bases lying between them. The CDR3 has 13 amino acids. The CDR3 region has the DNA TGTGCCAGCAGGAGGGAGTACAATCAGCCCCAGCATTTT. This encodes CASRREYNQPQHF.